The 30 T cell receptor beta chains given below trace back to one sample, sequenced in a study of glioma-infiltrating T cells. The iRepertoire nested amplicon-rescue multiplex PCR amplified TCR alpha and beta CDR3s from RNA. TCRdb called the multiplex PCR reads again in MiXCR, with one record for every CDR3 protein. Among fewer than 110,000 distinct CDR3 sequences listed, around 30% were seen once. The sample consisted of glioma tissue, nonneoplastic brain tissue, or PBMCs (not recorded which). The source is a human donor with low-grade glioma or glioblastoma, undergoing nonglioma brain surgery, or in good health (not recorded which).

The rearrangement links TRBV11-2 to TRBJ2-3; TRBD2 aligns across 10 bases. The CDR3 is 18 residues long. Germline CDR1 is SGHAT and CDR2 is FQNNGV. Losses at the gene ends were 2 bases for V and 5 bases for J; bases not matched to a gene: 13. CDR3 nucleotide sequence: TGTGCCAGCAGCTTAAGGGCCGCTAGCGGGGGAAAAGTAGATACGCAGTATTTT. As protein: CASSLRAASGGKVDTQYF.

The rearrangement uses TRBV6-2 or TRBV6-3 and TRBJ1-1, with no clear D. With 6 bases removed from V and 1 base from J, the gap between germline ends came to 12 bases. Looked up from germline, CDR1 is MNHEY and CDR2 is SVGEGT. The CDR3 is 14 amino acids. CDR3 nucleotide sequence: TGTGCCAGCAGCGTAGGGATGCGGAACACTGAAGCTTTCTTT. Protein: CASSVGMRNTEAFF.

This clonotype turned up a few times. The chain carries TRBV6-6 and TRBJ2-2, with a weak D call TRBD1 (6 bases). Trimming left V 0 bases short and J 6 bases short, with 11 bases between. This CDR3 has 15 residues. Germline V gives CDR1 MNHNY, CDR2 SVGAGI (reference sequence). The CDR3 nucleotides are TGTGCCAGCAGTTACTCTGGACAGCGGTCCGGGGAGCTGTTTTTT. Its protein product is CASSYSGQRSGELFF.

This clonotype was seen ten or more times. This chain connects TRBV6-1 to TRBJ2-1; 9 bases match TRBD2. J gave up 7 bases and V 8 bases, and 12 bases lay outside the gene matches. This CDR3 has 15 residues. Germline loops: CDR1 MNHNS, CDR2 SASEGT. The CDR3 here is CASAEPGLAKNEQFF. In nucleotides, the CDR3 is TGTGCCAGCGCAGAGCCGGGACTAGCCAAGAATGAGCAGTTCTTC.

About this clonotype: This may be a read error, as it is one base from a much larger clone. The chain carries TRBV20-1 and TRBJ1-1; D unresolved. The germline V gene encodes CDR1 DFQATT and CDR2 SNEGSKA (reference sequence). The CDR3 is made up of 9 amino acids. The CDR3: CSVEMEAFF. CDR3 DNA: TGCAGCGTTGAAATGGAAGCTTTCTTT.

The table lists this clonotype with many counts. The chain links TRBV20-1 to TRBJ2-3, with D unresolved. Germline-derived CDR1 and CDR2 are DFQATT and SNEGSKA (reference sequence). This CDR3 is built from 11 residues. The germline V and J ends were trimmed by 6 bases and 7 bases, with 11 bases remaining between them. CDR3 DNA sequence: TGCAGTGCCCTAGACTCTTATACGCAGTATTTT. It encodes CSALDSYTQYF.

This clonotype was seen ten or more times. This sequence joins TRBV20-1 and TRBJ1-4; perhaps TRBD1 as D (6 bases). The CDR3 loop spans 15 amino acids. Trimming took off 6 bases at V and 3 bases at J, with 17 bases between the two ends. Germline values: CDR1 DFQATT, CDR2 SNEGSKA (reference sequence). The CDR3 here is CSAPLGGTANEKLFF. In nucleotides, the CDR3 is TGCAGTGCCCCCCTAGGGGGTACGGCTAATGAAAAACTGTTTTTT.

The CDR3 nucleotides read TGTGCCAGCAGTACCAGGGCAGCTTCTCAGCCCCAGCATTTT. It yields the protein CASSTRAASQPQHF. The chain employs TRBV27 and TRBJ1-5; TRBD1 might be the D (5 bases). Germline CDR1 MNHEY, CDR2 SMNVEV (reference sequence). The V and J ends lost 5 bases and 6 bases respectively, with 14 bases between them. The CDR3 length is 14 residues.

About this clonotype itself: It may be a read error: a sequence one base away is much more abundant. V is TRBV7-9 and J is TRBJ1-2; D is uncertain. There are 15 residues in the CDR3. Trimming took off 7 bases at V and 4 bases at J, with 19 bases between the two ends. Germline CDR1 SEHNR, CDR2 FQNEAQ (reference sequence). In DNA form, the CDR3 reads TGTGCCAGCAACTCATACCATGAAGACACCTATGGCTACACCTTC. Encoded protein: CASNSYHEDTYGYTF.

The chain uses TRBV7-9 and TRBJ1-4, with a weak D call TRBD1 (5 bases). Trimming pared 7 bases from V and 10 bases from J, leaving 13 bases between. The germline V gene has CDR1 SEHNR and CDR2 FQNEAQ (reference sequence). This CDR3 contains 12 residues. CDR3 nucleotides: TGTGCCAGCAACATAGGGGAAGCAAAACTGTTTTTT. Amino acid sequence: CASNIGEAKLFF.

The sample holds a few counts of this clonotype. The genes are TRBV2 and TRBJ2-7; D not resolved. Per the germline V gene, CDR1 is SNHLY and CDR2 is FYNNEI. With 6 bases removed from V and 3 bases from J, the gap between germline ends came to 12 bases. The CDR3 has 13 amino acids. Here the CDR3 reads CASRGNMDYEQYF. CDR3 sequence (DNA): TGTGCCAGCAGAGGTAACATGGACTACGAGCAGTACTTC.

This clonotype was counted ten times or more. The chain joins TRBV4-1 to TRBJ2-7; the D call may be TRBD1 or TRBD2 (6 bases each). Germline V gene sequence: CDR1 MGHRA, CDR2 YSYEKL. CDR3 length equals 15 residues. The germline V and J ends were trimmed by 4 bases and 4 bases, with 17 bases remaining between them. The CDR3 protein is CASSPLRGLGYEQYF. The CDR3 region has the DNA TGCGCCAGCAGCCCTCTTCGGGGGCTGGGGTACGAGCAGTACTTC.

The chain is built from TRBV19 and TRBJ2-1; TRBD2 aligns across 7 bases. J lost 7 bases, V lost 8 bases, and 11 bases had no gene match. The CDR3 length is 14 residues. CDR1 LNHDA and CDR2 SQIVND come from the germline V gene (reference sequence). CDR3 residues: CASQSWGLRNEQFF. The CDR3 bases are TGTGCCAGTCAATCATGGGGACTAAGGAATGAGCAGTTCTTC.

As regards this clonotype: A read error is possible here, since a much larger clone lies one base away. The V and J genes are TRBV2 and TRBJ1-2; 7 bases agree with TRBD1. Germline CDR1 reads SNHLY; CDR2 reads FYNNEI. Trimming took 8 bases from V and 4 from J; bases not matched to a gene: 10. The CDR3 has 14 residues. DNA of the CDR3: TGTGCCAGCTCCGGGACAGTGCCCCTCTATGGCTACACCTTC. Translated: CASSGTVPLYGYTF.

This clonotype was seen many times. The CDR3 sequence is CASSLPVLNTQYF. In DNA form, the CDR3 reads TGTGCCAGCAGTTTACCGGTGTTGAATACGCAGTATTTT. The rearrangement joins TRBV28 to TRBJ2-3, with D hard to call. The V gene's germline CDR1 is MDHEN and CDR2 SYDVKM. V was clipped by 2 bases and J by 7 bases, with 10 bases between them. The CDR3 has 13 amino acids.

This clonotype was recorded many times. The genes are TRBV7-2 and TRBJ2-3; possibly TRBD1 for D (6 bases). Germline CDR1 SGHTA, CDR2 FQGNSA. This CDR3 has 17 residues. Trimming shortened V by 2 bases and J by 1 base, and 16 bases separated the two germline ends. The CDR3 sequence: CASSLTSVGAGTDTQYF. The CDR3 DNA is TGTGCCAGCAGCTTAACCTCCGTGGGGGCCGGCACAGATACGCAGTATTTT.

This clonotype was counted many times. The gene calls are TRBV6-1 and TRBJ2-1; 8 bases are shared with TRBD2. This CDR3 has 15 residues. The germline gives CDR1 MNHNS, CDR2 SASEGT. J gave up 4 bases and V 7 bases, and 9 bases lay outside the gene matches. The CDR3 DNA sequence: TGTGCCAGCACCCTGCCGGGGGGGGCTTACAATGAGCAGTTCTTC. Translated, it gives CASTLPGGAYNEQFF.

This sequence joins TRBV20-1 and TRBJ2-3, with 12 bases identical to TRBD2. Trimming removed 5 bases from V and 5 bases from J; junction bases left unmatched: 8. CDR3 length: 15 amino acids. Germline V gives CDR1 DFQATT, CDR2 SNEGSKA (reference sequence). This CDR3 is CSAPRLAGEIDTQYF. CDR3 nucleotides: TGCAGTGCTCCCCGACTAGCGGGGGAGATAGATACGCAGTATTTT.

The CDR3 DNA follows: TGTGCCAGCAGCTGGGATACTAGCGGGGACAGTGGGGAGACCCAGTACTTC. Translation gives CASSWDTSGDSGETQYF. This chain joins TRBV7-2 and TRBJ2-5; TRBD2 matches at 10 bases. The V gene's germline CDR1 is SGHTA and CDR2 FQGNSA. V shed 4 bases, J shed 5 bases, and the junction held 13 bases outside the gene matches. CDR3 size: 17 residues.

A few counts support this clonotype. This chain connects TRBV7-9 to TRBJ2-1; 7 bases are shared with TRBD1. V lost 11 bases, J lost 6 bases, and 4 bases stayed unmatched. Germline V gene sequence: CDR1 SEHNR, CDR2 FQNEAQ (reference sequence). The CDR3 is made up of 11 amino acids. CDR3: CAGQDLNEQFF. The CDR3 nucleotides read TGTGCCGGACAGGACCTCAATGAGCAGTTCTTC.

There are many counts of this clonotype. CDR3 nucleotides: TGTGCCAGCAGGGGTCCCGGACAGGGGACAGATACGCAGTATTTT. It is translated as CASRGPGQGTDTQYF. The chain is built from TRBV28 and TRBJ2-3; 9 bases are a match to TRBD1. This CDR3 has 15 amino acids. Germline V lookup: CDR1 MDHEN, CDR2 SYDVKM. J gave up 3 bases and V 6 bases, and 7 bases lay outside the gene matches.

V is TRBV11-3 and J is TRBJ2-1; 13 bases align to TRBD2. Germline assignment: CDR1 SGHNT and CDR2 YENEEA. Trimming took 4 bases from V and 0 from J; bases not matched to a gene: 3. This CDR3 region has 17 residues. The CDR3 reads CASSSTSGGSSYNEQFF. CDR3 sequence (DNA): TGTGCCAGCAGCTCGACTAGCGGGGGGAGCTCCTACAATGAGCAGTTCTTC.

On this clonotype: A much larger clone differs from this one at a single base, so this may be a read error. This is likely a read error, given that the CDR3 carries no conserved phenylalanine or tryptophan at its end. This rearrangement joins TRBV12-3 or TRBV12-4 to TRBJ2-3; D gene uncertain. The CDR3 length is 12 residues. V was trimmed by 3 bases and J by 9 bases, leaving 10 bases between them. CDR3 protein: CASSLSQSTQYL. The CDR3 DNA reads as TGTGCCAGCAGTTTGAGCCAATCAACGCAGTATTTA.

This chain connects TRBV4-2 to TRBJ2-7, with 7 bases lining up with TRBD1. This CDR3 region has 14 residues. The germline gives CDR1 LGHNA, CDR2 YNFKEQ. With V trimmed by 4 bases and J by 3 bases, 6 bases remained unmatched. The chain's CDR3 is CASSPGQSYYEQYF. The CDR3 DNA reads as TGTGCCAGCAGCCCGGGACAGTCATACTACGAGCAGTACTTC.

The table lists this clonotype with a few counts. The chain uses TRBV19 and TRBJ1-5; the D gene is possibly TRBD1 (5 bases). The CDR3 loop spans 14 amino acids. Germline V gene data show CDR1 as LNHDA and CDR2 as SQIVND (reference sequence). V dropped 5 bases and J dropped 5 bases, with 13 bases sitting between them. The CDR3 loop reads CASSPRQSDQPQHF. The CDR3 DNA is TGTGCCAGTAGTCCACGACAGAGCGATCAGCCCCAGCATTTT.

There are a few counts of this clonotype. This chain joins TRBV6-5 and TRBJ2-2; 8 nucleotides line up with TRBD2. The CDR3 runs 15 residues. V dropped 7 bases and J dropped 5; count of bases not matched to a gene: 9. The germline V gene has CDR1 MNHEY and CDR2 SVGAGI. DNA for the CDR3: TGTGCCAGCACCATAGCGGGACACCGGACCGGGGAGCTGTTTTTT. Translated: CASTIAGHRTGELFF.

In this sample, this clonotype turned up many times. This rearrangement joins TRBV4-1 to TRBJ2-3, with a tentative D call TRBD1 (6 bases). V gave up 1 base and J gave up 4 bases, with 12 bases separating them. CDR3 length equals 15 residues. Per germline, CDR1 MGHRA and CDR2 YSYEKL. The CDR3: CASSQVKGVPDTQYF. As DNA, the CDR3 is TGCGCCAGCAGCCAAGTGAAGGGGGTCCCAGATACGCAGTATTTT.

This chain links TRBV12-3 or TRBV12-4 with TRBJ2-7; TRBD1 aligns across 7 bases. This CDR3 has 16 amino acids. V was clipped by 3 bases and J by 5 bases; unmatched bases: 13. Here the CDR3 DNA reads TGTGCCAGCAGTTTTAGGGCCCAGGGGGTTAGAAACGAGCAGTACTTC. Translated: CASSFRAQGVRNEQYF.

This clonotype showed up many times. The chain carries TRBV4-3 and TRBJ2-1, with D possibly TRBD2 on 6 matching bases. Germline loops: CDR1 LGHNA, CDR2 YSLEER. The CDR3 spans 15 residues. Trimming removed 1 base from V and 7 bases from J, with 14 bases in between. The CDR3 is CASSQGLLGGNEQFF. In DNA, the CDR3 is TGCGCCAGCAGCCAAGGGTTGTTGGGGGGAAATGAGCAGTTCTTC.

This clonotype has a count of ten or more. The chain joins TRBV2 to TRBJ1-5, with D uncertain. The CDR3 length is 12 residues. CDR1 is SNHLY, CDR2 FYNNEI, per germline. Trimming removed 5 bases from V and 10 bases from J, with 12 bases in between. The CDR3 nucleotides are TGTGCCAGCAGTCCCTACAGTCTCCCCCAGCATTTT. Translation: CASSPYSLPQHF.